This T cell receptor (beta chain) appears in the sequencing data of a study of response to subunit inactivated influenza vaccine. In germline, CDR1 is SGHDT, CDR2 YYEEEE. Trimming left V 0 bases short and J 0 bases short, with 9 bases between. The CDR3 has 15 amino acids. TCRdb reprocessed the RT-PCR reads via MiXCR and lists one record per CDR3 protein. This table holds about 170,000 distinct CDR3 sequences, 9.5% to 15% found once. The same data also contributed to another study, on T cells expressing NK-cell markers. That work contributes: Beta-chain TCR cDNA was generated via 5'RACE template switching with UMIs. Seven sequenced donors out of eight were HCMV-seropositive, one seronegative. T cells sorted in several experiments were restricted to alpha-beta TCR T cells by an anti-gamma-delta TCR antibody. These same clonotypes (in several donors) also led the CD3+CD56-NKG2C+ fraction. It was still unclear whether expanded NKG2C+ T cell clones were HCMV specific.

This chain uses TRBV5-6 with TRBJ1-1; no firm D call. The receptor was derived from a man aged 45-60 years who received an inactivated influenza vaccine. Sequenced material: CD8+ T cells sorted from PBMCs, taken about 11 days after vaccination. Here the CDR3 DNA reads TGTGCCAGCAGCTTGGCCTGGTCTTTGAACACTGAAGCTTTCTTT. It is translated as CASSLAWSLNTEAFF.